The text below deals with one T cell receptor beta chain. Its antigen is currently unknown. The junction shows a germline mismatch at one end, possibly a read error. Unsorted whole blood yielded the blood RNA, and germline DNA was also extracted. No treatment had been given to the patients, who were chronically infected with HBV. CDR1 SGHNT and CDR2 YYREEE come from the germline V gene (reference sequence). The CDR3 runs to 15 residues. The investigators made TCR beta cDNA from approximately 0.5 ug total RNA, using a constant-region primer. Three rounds of nested multiplex PCR with slightly modified ARM-PCR produced TCR beta libraries. A C-beta reverse primer and TRBV1-TRBV30 forward primers served in each of the first two PCR rounds, at around 10 cycles apiece. Each CDR3 protein gets one entry after TCRdb re-called the multiplex PCR reads with MiXCR. Of about 180,000 distinct CDR3 sequences in the sample, about 60% were seen once.

These data originate in a study of tumor-infiltrating lymphocytes in primary liver carcinoma. As for the study in general: Tumors were stage T1-T3 N0M0, about 4 to 11 cm across. Samples gave roughly 3.65 to 7.13 million productive TCRbeta reads, similar across tissue types.

Findings and caveats of the study: The study found tumor-adjacent and tumor-blood pairs overlapped less than tumor region pairs.

The sequencing input was peripheral blood. This receptor was identified in a man aged 40-50 years with primary liver carcinoma and hepatitis B virus infection. V gene TRBV5-4 combines with J gene TRBJ2-7; 8 positions match TRBD1. CDR3 coding DNA: TGTGCCAGCAGCATAACCGGGACAGGAGCCTACGAGCAGTATTTC. It is translated as CASSITGTGAYEQYF.